These 31 T cell receptor beta chains were all obtained from the same sample, sequenced in a study of technical replicates of blood from several donors. The method was immunoSEQ multiplex PCR; TCRdb's version includes in-frame clones alone and lacks a portion of them. The profile shows tens of thousands of clones, 90% to 95% of them singletons. Sequencing was done on a sample of T cells isolated from PBMCs. The receptors originated from a human donor in good health. Some clones in this sample may be carry-over from other donors' samples.

CDR3 in amino acids: CARNAGGKGGTEAFF. The CDR3 DNA follows: TGTGCCCGGAATGCAGGGGGCAAGGGGGGCACTGAAGCTTTCTTT. The chain employs TRBV30 and TRBJ1-1; 8 bases map to TRBD1. Germline assignment: CDR1 GTSNPN and CDR2 SVGIG (reference sequence). The CDR3 extends over 15 amino acids. V gave up 8 bases and J gave up 4 bases; unmatched junction bases: 15. The full variable domain, with the rest looked up from reference TRBV30 and TRBJ1-1, is SQTIHQWPATLVQPVGSPLSLECTVEGTSNPNLYWYRQAAGRGLQLLFYSVGIGQISSEVPQNLSASRPQDRQFILSSKKLLLSDSGFYLCARNAGGKGGTEAFFGQGTRLTVV.

The chain is built from TRBV9 and TRBJ2-7; TRBD2 matches at 10 bases. V lost 3 bases and J lost 0; bases outside the gene matches: 9. The V gene's germline CDR1 is SGDLS and CDR2 YYNGEE. This CDR3 comprises 17 residues. This CDR3 reads CASSADRTSGFSYEQYF. CDR3 bases: TGTGCCAGCAGCGCAGATCGGACTAGCGGTTTCTCCTACGAGCAGTACTTC. Using reference TRBV9 and TRBJ2-7 for the parts outside the CDR3, the full variable domain is DSGVTQTPKHLITATGQRVTLRCSPRSGDLSVYWYQQSLDQGLQFLIQYYNGEERAKGNILERFSAQQFPDLHSELNLSSLELGDSALYFCASSADRTSGFSYEQYFGPGTRLTVT.

The chain employs TRBV7-3 and TRBJ2-3, with D maybe TRBD2 (6 bases). V lost 5 bases, J lost 9 bases, and 21 bases lay in between. Germline V gene lookup returns CDR1 SGHTA and CDR2 FQGTGA. The CDR3 length is 15 residues. The DNA of the CDR3 is TGTGCCAGCAGCCCTAGGACTATTGGGTATCGGACGCAGTATTTT. Translated: CASSPRTIGYRTQYF.

The chain couples TRBV30 to TRBJ1-2, with TRBD1 matching 7 bases. Losses at the gene ends were 5 bases for V and 3 bases for J; bases not matched to a gene: 6. Germline CDR1 is GTSNPN and CDR2 is SVGIG (reference sequence). This CDR3 is 13 amino acids long. Here the CDR3 reads CAWPTTGDYGYTF. CDR3 nucleotide sequence: TGTGCCTGGCCCACCACAGGGGACTATGGCTACACCTTC.

This chain links TRBV6-4 with TRBJ2-1; 11 bases fit TRBD2. Germline V gives CDR1 MRHNA, CDR2 SNTAGT. CDR3 length: 15 residues. V dropped 6 bases and J dropped 7; count of bases not matched to a gene: 8. CDR3 DNA sequence: TGTGCCAGCAGCGAACTAGCGGGGGTAGGGAATGAGCAGTTCTTC. Translated, it gives CASSELAGVGNEQFF.

The chain uses TRBV28 and TRBJ1-2; TRBD1 aligns across 8 bases. V dropped 7 bases and J dropped 6; count of bases not matched to a gene: 16. Per the germline V gene, CDR1 is MDHEN and CDR2 is SYDVKM. The CDR3 contains 16 residues. CDR3 nucleotides: TGTGCCAGCACCACAGGGGGAAAATACGGTGGGGATGGCTACACCTTC. Protein sequence: CASTTGGKYGGDGYTF.

V usage is TRBV20-1 and J usage is TRBJ1-1; D not resolved. The CDR3 spans 11 residues. Germline V CDR1 and CDR2: DFQATT, SNEGSKA (reference sequence). V was cut by 6 bases and J by 1 base, with 6 bases left in between. The CDR3 coding sequence is TGCAGTGCGGCAGGGAACACTGAAGCTTTCTTT. This sequence encodes CSAAGNTEAFF.

The chain has TRBV10-1 and TRBJ1-2; 11 bases align to TRBD1. The CDR3 spans 13 residues. Germline CDR1 WNHNN, CDR2 SYGVQD (reference sequence). The J segment lost 8 bases and the V segment lost 6 bases, leaving 5 bases of the junction unmatched. CDR3 sequence (DNA): TGCGCCAGCAGCCCTTGGACAGGGGGCGGCTACACCTTC. Residues: CASSPWTGGGYTF.

The V gene is TRBV7-9, the J gene TRBJ2-7; TRBD2 is a possible D gene (5 bases). Per germline, CDR1 SEHNR and CDR2 FQNEAQ (reference sequence). Trimming stripped 10 bases from V and 0 bases from J, with 10 bases between. The length of the CDR3 is 12 residues. The CDR3 nucleotides read TGTGCCACAGGACTTAGCTCCTACGAGCAGTACTTC. It yields the protein CATGLSSYEQYF.

The V and J genes are TRBV27 and TRBJ2-2; a weak D match, TRBD2 (5 bases). CDR3 length: 14 amino acids. CDR1 and CDR2 (germline): MNHEY, SMNVEV (reference sequence). Trimming took 3 bases from V and 1 from J, leaving 6 bases between them. CDR3 region: CASSLRVNTGELFF. The CDR3 DNA is TGTGCCAGCAGTTTGAGGGTGAACACCGGGGAGCTGTTTTTT.

The V gene is TRBV4-1, the J gene TRBJ2-7; tentative D call: TRBD2 (8 bases). The germline V and J ends were trimmed by 3 bases and 0 bases, with 15 bases remaining between them. This CDR3 comprises 16 residues. CDR1 MGHRA and CDR2 YSYEKL come from the germline V gene. The CDR3 reads CASSHAGGQTSYEQYF. The CDR3 nucleotides are TGCGCCAGCAGCCATGCGGGGGGACAGACCTCCTACGAGCAGTACTTC.

The CDR3 sequence: CASSRTGTGREETQYF. The CDR3 coding sequence is TGCGCCAGCAGCCGAACCGGGACAGGGAGGGAGGAGACCCAGTACTTC. The V gene is TRBV4-1, the J gene TRBJ2-5; 9 bases fit TRBD1. This CDR3 has 16 residues. Trimming took 4 bases from V and 5 from J; bases not matched to a gene: 11. CDR1 and CDR2 (germline): MGHRA, YSYEKL.

The chain carries TRBV5-1 and TRBJ2-3, with D possibly matching TRBD2 (6 bases). The germline V gene encodes CDR1 SGHRS and CDR2 YFSETQ. The germline V and J ends were trimmed by 6 bases and 0 bases, with 32 bases remaining between them. The CDR3 is 21 residues long. CDR3 region: CASTRGDLLVAEATSTDTQYF. CDR3 in DNA: TGCGCCAGCACTCGCGGCGACCTTCTGGTAGCGGAGGCTACTAGCACAGATACGCAGTATTTT.

The CDR3 nucleotides read TGTGCCAGCAGAGCAGGGGTTACTCAGCCCCAGCATTTT. Protein product: CASRAGVTQPQHF. The chain recombines TRBV6-5 with TRBJ1-5, with D perhaps matching TRBD1 (6 bases). In germline, CDR1 is MNHEY, CDR2 SVGAGI. The CDR3 loop spans 13 amino acids. V was shortened by 6 bases and J by 6 bases, with 12 bases between the two germline ends.

Concerning this clone itself: A read error may produce the germline difference seen at one junction end. J is TRBJ1-1 and V is TRBV27, with 7 bases fitting TRBD1. The CDR3 has 15 residues. Germline-derived CDR1 and CDR2 are MNHEY and SMNVEV (reference sequence). CDR3 amino acids: CASSLLGQSNAEAFF. CDR3 DNA sequence: TGTGCCAGCAGTTTATTGGGACAGTCGAACGCTGAAGCTTTCTTT.

The V and J genes are TRBV12-5 and TRBJ2-5; D might be TRBD1 (6 bases). Germline CDR1 reads LGHNT; CDR2 reads FRNRAP. Trimming removed 2 bases at V and 11 bases at J, with 12 bases between. The CDR3 is made up of 12 amino acids. CDR3 coding DNA: TGTGCTAGTGGTTTGCCACAGGGAACTCAGTACTTC. Translated: CASGLPQGTQYF.

The rearrangement links TRBV7-9 to TRBJ1-3; D may be TRBD1 (6 bases). Germline V gene sequence: CDR1 SEHNR, CDR2 FQNEAQ (reference sequence). The length of the CDR3 is 15 residues. V was cut by 5 bases and J by 4 bases, with 15 bases left in between. The CDR3 coding sequence is TGTGCCAGCAGCCTAACAGGGTCTAAAGGAAACACCATATATTTT. This encodes CASSLTGSKGNTIYF. Looking up the rest from reference TRBV7-9 and TRBJ1-3 gives the full variable domain: DTGVSQNPRHKITKRGQNVTFRCDPISEHNRLYWYRQTLGQGPEFLTYFQNEAQLEKSRLLSDRFSAERPKGSFSTLEIQRTEQGDSAMYLCASSLTGSKGNTIYFGEGSWLTVV.

The chain is built from TRBV28 and TRBJ2-5; D uncertain. Germline CDR1 reads MDHEN; CDR2 reads SYDVKM. The CDR3 contains 16 residues. V lost 3 bases to trimming and J lost 5 bases, with 19 bases between them. The DNA for the CDR3 is TGTGCCAGCAGTTTCGTCCAGGCGAACCCATGGGAGACCCAGTACTTC. Protein product: CASSFVQANPWETQYF.

The rearrangement links TRBV19 to TRBJ2-1, with 12 bases identical to TRBD2. This CDR3 is 16 amino acids long. Germline V gives CDR1 LNHDA, CDR2 SQIVND (reference sequence). The trim removed 3 bases at V and 5 bases at J, leaving 5 bases unmatched. The CDR3 loop is CASSISSGRGNNEQFF. CDR3 bases: TGTGCCAGTAGTATTTCTAGCGGGAGGGGGAACAATGAGCAGTTCTTC.

This sequence joins TRBV28 and TRBJ2-7; 9 nucleotides match TRBD2. The ends lost 7 bases at V and 5 bases at J; junction bases unmatched: 12. Germline V lookup: CDR1 MDHEN, CDR2 SYDVKM. The CDR3 contains 15 residues. The CDR3: CASNQPSAGGHEQYF. CDR3 nucleotide sequence: TGTGCCAGCAACCAACCTTCAGCGGGAGGCCACGAGCAGTACTTC.

The J gene is TRBJ2-5, the V gene TRBV19; tentatively, D is TRBD1 (6 bases). Looked up from germline, CDR1 is LNHDA and CDR2 is SQIVND (reference sequence). Trimming removed 3 bases at V and 5 bases at J, with 19 bases between. There are 16 residues in the CDR3. CDR3 sequence reads: CASSIGLRSTGETQYF. The CDR3 nucleotides are TGTGCCAGTAGTATCGGGTTGAGGTCCACAGGGGAGACCCAGTACTTC.

The CDR3: CASSPGWSNTEAFF. CDR3 DNA: TGTGCCAGCAGTCCAGGGTGGTCAAACACTGAAGCTTTCTTT. The V gene is TRBV6-5, the J gene TRBJ1-1, with D possibly being TRBD1 (5 bases). CDR1 MNHEY and CDR2 SVGAGI come from the germline V gene. V was trimmed by 5 bases and J by 2 bases, leaving 12 bases between them. The length of the CDR3 is 14 residues.

The chain combines TRBV27 with TRBJ2-3; TRBD1 is a possible D gene (6 bases). The CDR3 has 16 amino acids. Trimming left V 2 bases short and J 7 bases short, with 19 bases between. CDR1 MNHEY and CDR2 SMNVEV come from the germline V gene (reference sequence). In DNA, the CDR3 is TGTGCCAGCAGTTTAGCAGGACGTCCAGGGGTGAATACGCAGTATTTT. Protein sequence: CASSLAGRPGVNTQYF.

The chain links TRBV9 to TRBJ1-2; D unclear. The CDR3 consists of 13 residues. CDR1 SGDLS and CDR2 YYNGEE come from the germline V gene. V dropped 3 bases and J dropped 8 bases, with 14 bases sitting between them. CDR3 sequence reads: CASSGKEILGYTF. The CDR3 DNA reads as TGTGCCAGCAGCGGAAAGGAGATATTGGGCTACACCTTC.

V usage is TRBV6-5 and J usage is TRBJ1-5; D perhaps matches TRBD1 (6 bases). The CDR3 is 14 residues long. The germline V gene has CDR1 MNHEY and CDR2 SVGAGI. V was pared by 5 bases and J by 6 bases, with 14 bases between. This chain's CDR3 is CASSPSGVVQPQHF. The CDR3, as DNA: TGTGCCAGCAGTCCTTCAGGGGTGGTTCAGCCCCAGCATTTT.

The chain links TRBV5-4 to TRBJ2-2; no reliable D call. This CDR3 is 12 amino acids long. V was clipped by 2 bases and J by 6 bases, with 5 bases between them. Per germline, CDR1 SGHNT and CDR2 YYREEE (reference sequence). The CDR3 sequence: CASSFLAGELFF. In DNA form, the CDR3 reads TGTGCCAGCAGCTTTCTTGCCGGGGAGCTGTTTTTT.

DNA for the CDR3: TGTGCCAGCAGTTTTTACAACGGGGAGCTGTTTTTT. It encodes CASSFYNGELFF. This chain joins TRBV28 and TRBJ2-2; D is undetermined. Germline V gene lookup returns CDR1 MDHEN and CDR2 SYDVKM. V was pared by 3 bases and J by 7 bases, with 6 bases between. There are 12 residues in the CDR3.

CDR3 loop: CASGLTSYGTQYF. Here the CDR3 DNA reads TGCGCCAGCGGCCTGACTAGTTACGGGACCCAGTACTTC. The V and J genes are TRBV4-3 and TRBJ2-5, with TRBD2 as a possible D gene (6 bases). Per the germline V gene, CDR1 is LGHNA and CDR2 is YSLEER. Trimming took off 8 bases at V and 7 bases at J, with 17 bases between the two ends. CDR3 length: 13 amino acids.

This chain uses TRBV9 with TRBJ2-7; D possibly corresponds to TRBD2 (6 bases). The CDR3 loop spans 15 amino acids. CDR1 SGDLS and CDR2 YYNGEE come from the germline V gene. V gave up 0 bases and J gave up 6 bases, with 16 bases separating them. CDR3 sequence: CASSVAGGPYTEQYF. The CDR3 DNA follows: TGTGCCAGCAGCGTAGCAGGAGGGCCGTATACCGAGCAGTACTTC.

This chain connects TRBV29-1 to TRBJ2-2; 9 positions agree with TRBD1. The germline CDR1 and CDR2 sequences are SQVTM and ANQGSEA. CDR3 length: 12 residues. V shed 7 bases and J 5 bases; nucleotides not matched to a gene: 2. CDR3 amino acids: CSAGTGTGELFF. The DNA of the CDR3 is TGCAGCGCCGGGACAGGGACCGGGGAGCTGTTTTTT.

The CDR3 is CASSLDRGMRGYTF. CDR3 sequence (DNA): TGCGCCAGCAGCCTTGACAGGGGGATGAGAGGCTACACCTTC. The chain combines TRBV5-1 with TRBJ1-2; 9 nucleotides line up with TRBD1. The V and J ends lost 4 bases and 8 bases, in that order; junction bases with no gene match: 9. Looked up from germline, CDR1 is SGHRS and CDR2 is YFSETQ. The CDR3 covers 14 residues.